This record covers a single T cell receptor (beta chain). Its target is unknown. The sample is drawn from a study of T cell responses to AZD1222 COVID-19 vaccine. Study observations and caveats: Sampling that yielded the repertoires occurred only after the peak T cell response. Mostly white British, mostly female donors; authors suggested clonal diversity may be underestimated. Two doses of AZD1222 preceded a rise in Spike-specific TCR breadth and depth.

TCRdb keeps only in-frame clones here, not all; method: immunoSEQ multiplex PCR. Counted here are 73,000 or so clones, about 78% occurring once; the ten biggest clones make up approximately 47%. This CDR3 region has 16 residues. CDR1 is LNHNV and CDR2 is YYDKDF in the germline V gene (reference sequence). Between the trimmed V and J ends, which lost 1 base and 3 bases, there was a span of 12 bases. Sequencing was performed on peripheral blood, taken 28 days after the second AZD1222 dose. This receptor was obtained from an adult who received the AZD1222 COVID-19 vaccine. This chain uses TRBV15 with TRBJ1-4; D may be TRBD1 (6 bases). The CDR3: CATSRGAGGPNEKLFF. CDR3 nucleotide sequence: TGTGCCACCAGCAGAGGGGCGGGGGGCCCTAATGAAAAACTGTTTTTT.